These T cell receptor beta chains were read from a single sample in a study of Graves' ophthalmopathy and Graves' hyperthyroidism. TCRdb reanalysed the multiplex PCR reads using MiXCR and keeps one entry per CDR3 protein. The sample includes 150,000 or so distinct CDR3 sequences, roughly 36% of them seen just once. Input material: peripheral blood. These receptor sequences come from a man in his thirties or forties with Graves' ophthalmopathy. The CDR3 runs from the conserved cysteine through the conserved F or W. The D gene is left open where the match is weak. Not all rows give a size; the values are once, few, many and, for expanded clones, a class.

- TRBJ2-7 - TRBV12-3/TRBV12-4 TGTGCCAGCAGTAACCAGGCCCGCCACGAGCAGTACTTC CASSNQARHEQYF
- TRBJ2-2 few TRBV6-2/TRBV6-3 TGTGCCAGCAGTTACGGGGGCGGGAACACCGGGGAGCTGTTTTTT CASSYGGGNTGELFF
TRBD1 TRBJ1-2 many TRBV28 TGTGCCAGCAGTTCTCCGGGACAGGGCCCAATCGCTAACTATGGCTACACCTTC CASSSPGQGPIANYGYTF
- TRBJ1-1 - TRBV12-3/TRBV12-4 TGTGCCAGCAGCGCAGGGACCTACACTGAAGCTTTCTTT CASSAGTYTEAFF
TRBD2 TRBJ2-7 many TRBV12-3/TRBV12-4 TGTGCCAGCAGTTTCTGGACTAGCGGCTACGAGCAGTACTTC CASSFWTSGYEQYF
TRBD1 TRBJ2-7 many TRBV10-2 TGCGCCAGCAGTTTTAACAGGGGCGGGGAGCAGTACTTC CASSFNRGGEQYF
- TRBJ2-2 - TRBV11-2 TGTGCCAGCAGCTTAAGAGTGGCTAGCGCTACCACCGGGGAGCTGTTTTTT CASSLRVASATTGELFF
TRBD1 TRBJ1-1 many TRBV5-1 TGCGCCAGCAGCTTGGAAGGGACAGGGGGCTTGGACACTGAAGCTTTCTTT CASSLEGTGGLDTEAFF
- TRBJ1-3 - TRBV7-8 TGTGCCAGCAGCTTAGGTCCCACTTTAGGCCACACCATATATTTT CASSLGPTLGHTIYF
- TRBJ2-6 - TRBV28 TGTGCCAGCAGTTCACGGACATCCGGGGCCAACGTCCTGACTTTC CASSSRTSGANVLTF
- TRBJ1-1 many TRBV6-1 TGTGCCAGCAGAAACGACAGAATTAACACTGAAGCTTTCTTT CASRNDRINTEAFF
TRBD1 TRBJ2-5 - TRBV6-2/TRBV6-3 TGTGCCAGCAGCCGAGCCCAGGGGGCAGAGACCCAGTACTTC CASSRAQGAETQYF
- TRBJ1-1 many TRBV12-3/TRBV12-4 TGTGCCAGCAGTCCGCGGGACGGCCTGAACACTGAAGCTTTCTTT CASSPRDGLNTEAFF
- TRBJ2-7 many TRBV7-2 TGTGCCAGCAGCCCCGACTGGCAGTCCTACGAGCAGTACTTC CASSPDWQSYEQYF
TRBD2 TRBJ2-5 many TRBV5-1 TGCGCCAGCAGCAAAATAGCGGGACAAGAGACCCAGTACTTC CASSKIAGQETQYF
- TRBJ1-1 many TRBV4-1 TGCGCCAGCAGCCAAGAAACCCTAGGGCGGACGAACACTGAAGCTTTCTTT CASSQETLGRTNTEAFF
TRBD2 TRBJ2-5 many TRBV12-3/TRBV12-4 TGTGCCAGCAGTTTATGGGGACTAGCCCAGACCGAAGAGACCCAGTACTTC CASSLWGLAQTEETQYF
TRBD1 TRBJ2-7 many TRBV12-3/TRBV12-4 TGTGCCAGCAGTCCTCCGGACAGGGGAACAGACGAGCAGTACTTC CASSPPDRGTDEQYF
TRBD1 TRBJ2-7 many TRBV12-3/TRBV12-4 TGTGCCAGCAGTTTGGGGACAGGGGGCGGTCGGCAGTACTTC CASSLGTGGGRQYF
- TRBJ1-5 - TRBV28 TGTGCCACAACACTGACCAATCAGCCCCAGCATTTT CATTLTNQPQHF